The rows below give T cell receptor beta chains drawn from one sample of a study of Graves' ophthalmopathy and Graves' hyperthyroidism. TCRdb independently ran MiXCR on the multiplex PCR reads; one entry per CDR3 protein. The top ten hold approximately 43% of the sample, which has almost 750,000 distinct CDR3 sequences, roughly two fifths seen once. Sequenced sample: peripheral blood. All receptors come from an adult man with Graves' ophthalmopathy. CDR3s include the opening cysteine and the closing phenylalanine or tryptophan. The order of the fields is clone size, D gene, J gene, V gene, CDR3 DNA, CDR3 protein. A D gene is named only where the DNA matches it firmly. The size entry is marked missing in some rows and otherwise reads once, few, many or a size class.

abundance: -; d_gene: -; j_gene: TRBJ1-6; v_gene: TRBV15; CDR3nt: TGTGCCACCAGCAGAGGGGTCGGAAACCACTATAATTCACCCCTCCACTTT; CDR3aa: CATSRGVGNHYNSPLHF
abundance: -; d_gene: -; j_gene: TRBJ2-5; v_gene: TRBV19; CDR3nt: TGTGCCAGTAGCGGGGACACCAAGGGCCCGGGGGAGGCCCAGTACTTC; CDR3aa: CASSGDTKGPGEAQYF
abundance: few; d_gene: -; j_gene: TRBJ1-1; v_gene: TRBV12-3/TRBV12-4; CDR3nt: TGTGCCAGCAGTGAATGGCAGCAGGGTACTGAAGCTTTCTTT; CDR3aa: CASSEWQQGTEAFF
abundance: once; d_gene: -; j_gene: TRBJ2-6; v_gene: TRBV25-1; CDR3nt: TGTGCCAGCAGGTGGGGGCTGAACACTGGGGCCAACGTCCTGACTTTC; CDR3aa: CASRWGLNTGANVLTF
abundance: -; d_gene: -; j_gene: TRBJ1-1; v_gene: TRBV7-9; CDR3nt: TGTGCCAGCAGCTCACCTATTGGACCTGACACTGAAGCTTTCTTT; CDR3aa: CASSSPIGPDTEAFF
abundance: many; d_gene: -; j_gene: TRBJ1-2; v_gene: TRBV29-1; CDR3nt: TGCAGCGTTCCCACAGGGTTAGGCTACACCTTC; CDR3aa: CSVPTGLGYTF
abundance: -; d_gene: -; j_gene: TRBJ1-4; v_gene: TRBV20-1; CDR3nt: TGCAGTGCTAGAAAAGGGGGGGGTGAAAAACTGTTTTTT; CDR3aa: CSARKGGGEKLFF
abundance: -; d_gene: TRBD1; j_gene: TRBJ1-2; v_gene: TRBV7-9; CDR3nt: TGTGCCAGCAGCCCTAGGACAGGGGGCGATAGCTACACCTTC; CDR3aa: CASSPRTGGDSYTF
abundance: few; d_gene: TRBD2; j_gene: TRBJ2-6; v_gene: TRBV20-1; CDR3nt: TGCAGTGCTAGAGAGGTTGGACGGGGGGGCTCTGGGGCCAACGTCCTGACTTTC; CDR3aa: CSAREVGRGGSGANVLTF
abundance: -; d_gene: TRBD1; j_gene: TRBJ1-2; v_gene: TRBV25-1; CDR3nt: TGTGCCAGCACCGGGACAGGGGGCGTCACTGGCTACACCTTC; CDR3aa: CASTGTGGVTGYTF
abundance: many; d_gene: TRBD1; j_gene: TRBJ1-2; v_gene: TRBV6-1; CDR3nt: TGTGCCAGCATCCCCGGGACAGCTAACTATGGCTACACCTTC; CDR3aa: CASIPGTANYGYTF
abundance: -; d_gene: -; j_gene: TRBJ1-2; v_gene: TRBV10-3; CDR3nt: TGTGCCATCAGGGATGCAACTAACTATGGCTACACCTTC; CDR3aa: CAIRDATNYGYTF
abundance: -; d_gene: TRBD1; j_gene: TRBJ1-2; v_gene: TRBV2; CDR3nt: TGTGCCAAGGCAGGGACAGGGTTCTATGGCTACACCTTC; CDR3aa: CAKAGTGFYGYTF
abundance: few; d_gene: -; j_gene: TRBJ2-2; v_gene: TRBV19; CDR3nt: TGTGCCAGTAGTATAGGGAGGGACAACCACGGGGAGCTGTTTTTT; CDR3aa: CASSIGRDNHGELFF
abundance: -; d_gene: -; j_gene: TRBJ2-7; v_gene: TRBV20-1; CDR3nt: TGCAGTGCTAGGGGATCGGACGGCTACGAGCAGTACTTC; CDR3aa: CSARGSDGYEQYF
abundance: -; d_gene: -; j_gene: TRBJ1-2; v_gene: TRBV4-3; CDR3nt: TGCGCCAGCAGCCTGGGGGCGGGGAGCTATGGCTACACCTTC; CDR3aa: CASSLGAGSYGYTF
abundance: once; d_gene: TRBD1; j_gene: TRBJ1-4; v_gene: TRBV7-3; CDR3nt: TGTGCCAGCAGCTTACTGTCGGGGACAGGGGTGCGAAAACTGTTTTTT; CDR3aa: CASSLLSGTGVRKLFF
abundance: few; d_gene: -; j_gene: TRBJ1-1; v_gene: TRBV12-3/TRBV12-4; CDR3nt: TGTGCCAGCGTACCGGGGGTTAGAGACACTGAAGCTTTCTTT; CDR3aa: CASVPGVRDTEAFF
abundance: few; d_gene: TRBD2; j_gene: TRBJ2-7; v_gene: TRBV9; CDR3nt: TGTGCCAGCAGCGTCTCGGGAGGGCCGGCCTACGAGCAGTACTTC; CDR3aa: CASSVSGGPAYEQYF
abundance: many; d_gene: -; j_gene: TRBJ1-2; v_gene: TRBV7-2; CDR3nt: TGTGCCAGCACCTATGTTAAGGAGATTGATGGCTACACCTTC; CDR3aa: CASTYVKEIDGYTF
abundance: -; d_gene: -; j_gene: TRBJ2-3; v_gene: TRBV29-1; CDR3nt: TGCAGCGTTGAGGCTAGCGGCACAGATACGCAGTATTTT; CDR3aa: CSVEASGTDTQYF
abundance: -; d_gene: -; j_gene: TRBJ1-6; v_gene: TRBV20-1; CDR3nt: TGCAGTGCTAGAGATATGGGAATAACGTCACCCCTCCACTTT; CDR3aa: CSARDMGITSPLHF
abundance: many; d_gene: -; j_gene: TRBJ1-1; v_gene: TRBV7-3; CDR3nt: TGTGCCAGCAGCCCCACCCCGGTTACTGAAGCTTTCTTT; CDR3aa: CASSPTPVTEAFF
abundance: -; d_gene: TRBD2; j_gene: TRBJ2-7; v_gene: TRBV20-1; CDR3nt: TGCAGTGCTATACTAAGCGGGAGAGGAGAGCAGCACTTC; CDR3aa: CSAILSGRGEQHF
abundance: many; d_gene: -; j_gene: TRBJ2-7; v_gene: TRBV10-3; CDR3nt: TGTGCCATCAGTGACAGGAGAGCCTACGAGCAGTACTTC; CDR3aa: CAISDRRAYEQYF
abundance: -; d_gene: -; j_gene: TRBJ1-5; v_gene: TRBV20-1; CDR3nt: TGCAGTGCTAGGGTCGGGGGGGCGTCCTCCCGTGGCCAGCCCCAGCATTTT; CDR3aa: CSARVGGASSRGQPQHF
abundance: -; d_gene: TRBD1; j_gene: TRBJ1-6; v_gene: TRBV10-3; CDR3nt: TGTGCCAGCAGTTACACAGGACAGGGGGCACGTTCACCCCTCCACTTT; CDR3aa: CASSYTGQGARSPLHF
abundance: -; d_gene: TRBD1; j_gene: TRBJ2-7; v_gene: TRBV7-9; CDR3nt: TGTGCCAGCGCAGACCGGGACAGGGGGCTTGAGCAGTACTTC; CDR3aa: CASADRDRGLEQYF
abundance: many; d_gene: -; j_gene: TRBJ1-2; v_gene: TRBV7-2; CDR3nt: TGTGCCAGCCAAGAGGGGACAAGGGATGGCTACACCTTC; CDR3aa: CASQEGTRDGYTF
abundance: many; d_gene: TRBD1; j_gene: TRBJ1-1; v_gene: TRBV10-3; CDR3nt: TGTGCCATCAGTGAGTCGACAGGGCGTGGAGCTTTCTTT; CDR3aa: CAISESTGRGAFF
abundance: -; d_gene: -; j_gene: TRBJ1-2; v_gene: TRBV10-3; CDR3nt: TGTGCCATCAGTGAGTCGGGCAGGGAACGCTATGGCTACACCTTC; CDR3aa: CAISESGRERYGYTF
abundance: -; d_gene: -; j_gene: TRBJ2-5; v_gene: TRBV19; CDR3nt: TGTGCCAGTAGTAAGGTAAAAGTCGGAGAGACCCAGTACTTC; CDR3aa: CASSKVKVGETQYF
abundance: few; d_gene: -; j_gene: TRBJ2-2; v_gene: TRBV25-1; CDR3nt: TGTGCCAGCAGTAGAGGCCAGGAGCTGTTTTTT; CDR3aa: CASSRGQELFF
abundance: -; d_gene: TRBD1; j_gene: TRBJ1-6; v_gene: TRBV25-1; CDR3nt: TGTGCCAGTTTCAGGGGGCATAATTCACCCCTCCACTTT; CDR3aa: CASFRGHNSPLHF
abundance: -; d_gene: -; j_gene: TRBJ2-7; v_gene: TRBV2; CDR3nt: TGTGCCAGCAGTGAAAATACAGCCTCCTACGAGCGGTACTTC; CDR3aa: CASSENTASYERYF
abundance: -; d_gene: -; j_gene: TRBJ1-4; v_gene: TRBV15; CDR3nt: TGTGCCACCAGCAGAGTGATTAATGAAAAACTGTTTTTT; CDR3aa: CATSRVINEKLFF
abundance: -; d_gene: -; j_gene: TRBJ2-7; v_gene: TRBV7-9; CDR3nt: TGTGCCAGCAGCCAAGATCTAGGGTCTACCTCCTACGAGCAGTACTTC; CDR3aa: CASSQDLGSTSYEQYF
abundance: -; d_gene: TRBD1; j_gene: TRBJ2-7; v_gene: TRBV20-1; CDR3nt: TGCAGTGCCACACCGGACAGGGTTTCCTACGAGCAGTACTTC; CDR3aa: CSATPDRVSYEQYF
abundance: -; d_gene: -; j_gene: TRBJ1-1; v_gene: TRBV19; CDR3nt: TGTGCCAGCCCCCATGAGGGGATAGTGACTGAAGCTTTCTTT; CDR3aa: CASPHEGIVTEAFF
abundance: few; d_gene: -; j_gene: TRBJ1-5; v_gene: TRBV7-2; CDR3nt: TGCGCCAGCAGGCAGGGAACTAATAGCAATCAGCCCCAGCATTTT; CDR3aa: CASRQGTNSNQPQHF
abundance: -; d_gene: -; j_gene: TRBJ2-7; v_gene: TRBV2; CDR3nt: TGTGCCAGCAGGGGAATTGCGGGTTACGAGCAGTACTTC; CDR3aa: CASRGIAGYEQYF
abundance: few; d_gene: -; j_gene: TRBJ1-2; v_gene: TRBV20-1; CDR3nt: TGCAGTGCTCTGGAGGGGTACACCGGCTACACCTTC; CDR3aa: CSALEGYTGYTF
abundance: many; d_gene: -; j_gene: TRBJ1-6; v_gene: TRBV25-1; CDR3nt: TGTGCCAGCAGTGAATATTCAGAATTTAATTCACCCCTCCACTTT; CDR3aa: CASSEYSEFNSPLHF
abundance: few; d_gene: -; j_gene: TRBJ2-2; v_gene: TRBV9; CDR3nt: TGTGCCAGCAGCGTACGGCAGGGCAACACCGGGGAGCTGTTTTTT; CDR3aa: CASSVRQGNTGELFF